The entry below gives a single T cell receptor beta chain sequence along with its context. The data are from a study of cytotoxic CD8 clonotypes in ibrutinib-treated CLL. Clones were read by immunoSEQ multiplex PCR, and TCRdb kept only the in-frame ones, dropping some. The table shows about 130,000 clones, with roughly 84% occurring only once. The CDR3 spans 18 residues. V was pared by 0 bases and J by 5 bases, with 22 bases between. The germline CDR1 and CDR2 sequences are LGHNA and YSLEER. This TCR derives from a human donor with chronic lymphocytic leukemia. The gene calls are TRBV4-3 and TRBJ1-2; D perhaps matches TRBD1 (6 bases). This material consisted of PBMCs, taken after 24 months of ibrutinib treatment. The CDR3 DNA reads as TGCGCCAGCAGCCAAGATCCGGGGGCTGGGTCGGGGTATTATGGCTACACCTTC. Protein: CASSQDPGAGSGYYGYTF.